This T cell receptor (beta chain) originates from a study of OX40 agonist ivuxolimab in advanced cancers. Findings and limits, study-wide: Dosing at 0.1 to 3.0 mg/kg was accompanied by clonal expansion of CD4+ and CD8+ blood T cells by week 6. CD4+ T cells averaged fewer expanded clones than CD8+ T cells.

The CDR3 runs 12 residues. Trimming removed 3 bases at V and 7 bases at J, with 6 bases between. Germline V gene data show CDR1 as KGHSH and CDR2 as LQKENI. Notes on this clone: The antigen is unknown.

Profiled with immunoSEQ multiplex PCR; TCRdb holds only in-frame clones, not every one. The data show 98,000 or so clones, with 80% to 90% seen just once and around 0.82% held by the top ten. Sequenced material: CD4+ or CD8+ T cells sorted from blood, taken in a trial of the OX40 agonist ivuxolimab. The chain carries TRBV18 and TRBJ2-2, with D unresolved. This TCR derives from an adult with an advanced solid tumor such as melanoma, head and neck, liver or kidney cancer. This CDR3 is CASSPWDGELFF. For the CDR3, the DNA is TGTGCCAGCTCACCCTGGGACGGGGAGCTGTTTTTT.